The next 31 T cell receptor beta chains were all read from a single sample in a study of blood T cells in healthy people across ages. Together with a sample-barcoded 5' primer, a J-beta primer mix was included in a second PCR lasting 7 to 11 cycles. Each CDR3 protein is one row after TCRdb ran MiXCR on the 5' RACE reads. Here the sample spans 700,000 to 900,000 distinct CDR3 sequences, roughly 50% being singletons. The sample consisted of blood. The receptors here all came from a man aged 80 or over in good health.

The chain carries TRBV6-6 and TRBJ2-4; TRBD2 matches 9 bases. The J call could be wrong; TRBJ2-7 is a better fit for the DNA end. There are 16 residues in the CDR3. CDR1 and CDR2 from the germline V gene are MNHNY and SVGAGI (reference sequence). The CDR3 nucleotides read TGTGCCAGCAGTAATCTATTAGCGGGGGAGGTTGACGAGCAGTACTTC. It yields the protein CASSNLLAGEVDEQYF.

This sequence joins TRBV6-6 and TRBJ1-4; 8 bases fit TRBD1. CDR1 is MNHNY and CDR2 is SVGAGI in the germline V gene (reference sequence). The V gene end was trimmed by 4 bases and the J gene end by 7 bases; junction bases not matched to a gene: 5. CDR3 length: 14 amino acids. The CDR3 protein is CASSFRGRFEKLFF. The DNA for the CDR3 is TGTGCCAGCAGTTTCAGGGGGCGTTTTGAAAAACTGTTTTTT.

This clonotype turned up a few times. V gene TRBV11-1 combines with J gene TRBJ2-3; D is undetermined. Deletions cut 6 bases from V and 6 bases from J, with 10 bases between. The CDR3 length is 12 residues. The germline gives CDR1 SGHAT, CDR2 FQDESV (reference sequence). The CDR3 here is CASSTWSDTQYF. The CDR3 coding sequence is TGTGCCAGCAGTACGTGGTCGGATACGCAGTATTTT. The full variable domain, its missing parts supplied by reference TRBV11-1 and TRBJ2-3, is EAEVAQSPRYKITEKSQAVAFWCDPISGHATLYWYRQILGQGPELLVQFQDESVVDDSQLPKDRFSAERLKGVDSTLKIQPAELGDSAMYLCASSTWSDTQYFGPGTRLTVL.

This rearrangement joins TRBV27 to TRBJ1-2, with TRBD1 matching over 8 bases. The CDR3 contains 17 residues. Trimming cost V 5 bases and J 2 bases; bases outside gene matches: 13. Germline assignment: CDR1 MNHEY and CDR2 SMNVEV (reference sequence). The CDR3 DNA is TGTGCCAGCAGTCCGTCGGTAATCAGGGGGCCCAACTATGGCTACACCTTC. Amino acids: CASSPSVIRGPNYGYTF.

The chain has TRBV20-1 and TRBJ2-3; D is uncertain. Germline values: CDR1 DFQATT, CDR2 SNEGSKA (reference sequence). This CDR3 comprises 12 residues. V was trimmed by 6 bases and J by 4 bases, leaving 11 bases between them. CDR3 DNA sequence: TGCAGTGCAAGGCAGGTAGCAGATACGCAGTATTTT. Amino acid sequence: CSARQVADTQYF.

This clonotype was seen more than once but under ten times. The rearrangement links TRBV20-1 to TRBJ2-7; TRBD2 matches 10 bases. CDR3 size: 13 residues. The V gene's germline CDR1 is DFQATT and CDR2 SNEGSKA (reference sequence). Trimming cost V 6 bases and J 1 base; bases outside gene matches: 3. In nucleotides, the CDR3 is TGCAGTGCGCTACTAGCGGGGTCCTACGAGCAGTACTTC. Translated, it gives CSALLAGSYEQYF.

The CDR3 region is CASSLGPREYGYTF. The CDR3 DNA is TGTGCCAGCAGTTTAGGACCCCGCGAGTATGGCTACACCTTC. This chain uses TRBV27 with TRBJ1-2; D not certain. V was cut by 2 bases and J by 5 bases, with 12 bases left in between. Germline V gene sequence: CDR1 MNHEY, CDR2 SMNVEV (reference sequence). This CDR3 spans 14 amino acids.

J is TRBJ2-7 and V is TRBV27; D perhaps matches TRBD1 (5 bases). Trimming left V 11 bases short and J 3 bases short, with 23 bases between. Germline V CDR1 and CDR2: MNHEY, SMNVEV (reference sequence). The CDR3 totals 15 residues. Here the CDR3 DNA reads TGTGCCGACAGTAGGCAGGACCCAAGGGTCTACGAGCAGTACTTC. Amino acids: CADSRQDPRVYEQYF.

About this clonotype itself: One junction end does not reproduce the germline sequence, and a read error may be involved. The rearrangement links TRBV5-4 to TRBJ2-2; weak D call: TRBD1 (5 bases). Germline CDR1 is SGHNT and CDR2 is YYREEE (reference sequence). The CDR3 loop spans 15 amino acids. CDR3 DNA sequence: TGTGCCAGCAGTTTGGGGCCAACGAACACCGGGGAGCTGTTTTTT. It specifies CASSLGPTNTGELFF.

This clonotype was recorded many times. The V and J genes are TRBV7-2 and TRBJ2-3; weak D call: TRBD2 (5 bases). Trimming stripped 4 bases from V and 2 bases from J, with 13 bases between. This CDR3 contains 15 residues. Germline V gives CDR1 SGHTA, CDR2 FQGNSA. The CDR3 DNA is TGTGCCAGCAGCTCCCCGGTGGGAGACACAGATACGCAGTATTTT. Protein product: CASSSPVGDTDTQYF.

This clonotype occurred once. V is TRBV21-1 and J is TRBJ2-4; the listed D gene, TRBD2, was not tested against the DNA. The end of the DNA fits TRBJ2-7 better, so the J call may be wrong. TRBV21-1 is assigned pseudogene status. This CDR3 contains 15 residues. The CDR3 protein is CATVWVSGSVGEQYF. CDR3 sequence (DNA): TGTGCCACCGTGTGGGTTAGCGGGAGCGTTGGCGAGCAGTACTTC.

This clonotype has only one observation. This chain uses TRBV6-1 with TRBJ2-7; D not resolved. This CDR3 region has 12 residues. Trimming took off 7 bases at V and 1 base at J, with 8 bases between the two ends. Germline V gene lookup returns CDR1 MNHNS and CDR2 SASEGT. The CDR3 DNA reads as TGTGCCAGCATGGGCCTGTCCTACGAGCAGTACTTC. The encoded protein is CASMGLSYEQYF.

This chain uses TRBV7-2 with TRBJ2-6; TRBD1 matches at 7 bases. The CDR3 covers 15 residues. Per the germline V gene, CDR1 is SGHTA and CDR2 is FQGNSA. V trimming: 7 bases; J trimming: 2 bases; junction bases outside the gene matches: 5. CDR3 DNA: TGTGCCAGCATCAGACAGGGACCTGGGGCCAACGTCCTGACTTTC. Translated: CASIRQGPGANVLTF.

For this clonotype: Mismatch with germline at one junction end may stem from a read error. The chain combines TRBV29-1 with TRBJ2-3, with 7 bases lining up with TRBD1. Per germline, CDR1 SQVTM and CDR2 ANQGSEA. The CDR3 is 12 amino acids. CDR3 residues: CSGEEGADTQYF. The DNA for the CDR3 is TGCAGCGGTGAAGAGGGGGCTGATACGCAGTATTTT.

This rearrangement joins TRBV30 to TRBJ2-4; 13 bases align to TRBD2. The CDR3 totals 13 residues. The J segment lost 13 bases and the V segment lost 8 bases, leaving 11 bases of the junction unmatched. Germline CDR1 reads GTSNPN; CDR2 reads SVGIG (reference sequence). In DNA, the CDR3 is TGTGCCAGAGGACTAGCGGGAGCCCGTGAGCAGTACTTC. Protein product: CARGLAGAREQYF.

V and J are TRBV20-1 and TRBJ2-1; D not certain. The CDR3 sequence is 16 residues long. V was cut by 0 bases and J by 4 bases, with 16 bases left in between. The germline V gene encodes CDR1 DFQATT and CDR2 SNEGSKA (reference sequence). For the CDR3, the DNA is TGCAGTGCTAGAGATAGGCGGCTAGTACTATACAATGAGCAGTTCTTC. The encoded protein is CSARDRRLVLYNEQFF.

The J gene is TRBJ2-3, the V gene TRBV20-1; D remains ambiguous. Germline assignment: CDR1 DFQATT and CDR2 SNEGSKA (reference sequence). The CDR3 consists of 13 residues. The ends were cut back, 3 bases at V and 1 base at J, with 8 bases in the middle. Written as DNA, the CDR3 is TGCAGTGCTAGGGGCCACGGCACAGATACGCAGTATTTT. This translates into CSARGHGTDTQYF.

This clonotype appeared a few times. The V gene is TRBV20-1, the J gene TRBJ1-6; D possibly corresponds to TRBD1 (6 bases). Germline CDR1 DFQATT, CDR2 SNEGSKA (reference sequence). Deletions cut 1 base from V and 7 bases from J, with 11 bases between. The CDR3 covers 14 residues. The CDR3 nucleotides read TGCAGTGCTAGAGGTGGGGGCCAAAATTCACCCCTCCACTTT. As protein: CSARGGGQNSPLHF.

This sequence joins TRBV6-1 and TRBJ2-5; no firm D call. The closer fit of TRBJ2-7 to the DNA end suggests the J call may be wrong. This CDR3 contains 15 residues. The germline CDR1 and CDR2 sequences are MNHNS and SASEGT. CDR3 protein: CASSERRSVTYEQYF. The CDR3 coding sequence is TGTGCCAGCAGTGAACGACGTTCAGTTACCTACGAGCAGTACTTC.

The rearrangement joins TRBV11-3 to TRBJ2-1, with 7 positions matching TRBD2. The CDR3 is made up of 17 amino acids. CDR1 is SGHNT and CDR2 is YENEEA in the germline V gene. Losses at the gene ends were 0 bases for V and 0 bases for J; bases not matched to a gene: 5. CDR3 residues: CASSLDWGGSSYNEQFF. CDR3 DNA sequence: TGTGCCAGCAGCTTAGATTGGGGCGGGAGCTCCTACAATGAGCAGTTCTTC. Based on the CDR3 plus reference TRBV11-3 and TRBJ2-1, the full variable domain is EAGVVQSPRYKIIEKKQPVAFWCNPISGHNTLYWYLQNLGQGPELLIRYENEEAVDDSQLPKDRFSAERLKGVDSTLKIQPAELGDSAVYLCASSLDWGGSSYNEQFFGPGTRLTVL.

Points on this clonotype: A much larger clone is a single base away; this may be a read error. The rearrangement joins TRBV7-2 to TRBJ2-3, with 11 positions matching TRBD1. The J segment lost 14 bases and the V segment lost 5 bases, leaving 12 bases of the junction unmatched. The CDR3 runs 14 residues. Germline CDR1 is SGHTA and CDR2 is FQGNSA. The CDR3 DNA reads as TGTACCAGCAGCCCGGACAGGGGGCAAAGATACGCGTATTTT. This sequence encodes CTSSPDRGQRYAYF.

This clonotype was seen at least ten times. V gene TRBV5-1 combines with J gene TRBJ2-7; a weak D match, TRBD2 (6 bases). Germline CDR1 and CDR2: SGHRS and YFSETQ. Deletions cut 6 bases from V and 6 bases from J, with 19 bases between. The CDR3 totals 14 residues. The DNA of the CDR3 is TGCGCCAGCATGGAGACTAGTGGTTCTCTCGAGCAGTACTTC. This translates into CASMETSGSLEQYF.

The CDR3 region has the DNA TGCGGCGGCGGGGGCTCTGGGGCCAACGTCCTGACTTTC. This codes for CGGGGSGANVLTF. The V call is TRBV29-1, the J call TRBJ2-6; 7 bases are a match to TRBD2. CDR1 is SQVTM, CDR2 ANQGSEA, per germline. The CDR3 is made up of 13 amino acids.

The rearrangement uses TRBV20-1 and TRBJ2-7, with TRBD2 identical over 10 bases. CDR1 is DFQATT and CDR2 is SNEGSKA in the germline V gene (reference sequence). The CDR3 runs 15 residues. Unmatched junction bases numbered 13, after V lost 4 bases and J lost 7 bases. CDR3 residues: CSAIPTSGAYNEQYF. Here the CDR3 DNA reads TGCAGTGCTATACCTACTAGCGGGGCCTACAATGAGCAGTACTTC.

V usage is TRBV12-3 or TRBV12-4 and J usage is TRBJ2-3; D assignment may be TRBD1 or TRBD2 (5 bases each). CDR3 length: 11 residues. Trimming removed 6 bases at V and 14 bases at J, with 15 bases between. CDR3 loop: CASSSRGDAYF. CDR3 DNA: TGTGCCAGCAGCTCGAGGGGAGACGCGTATTTT.

This clonotype has more than one count but fewer than ten. The rearrangement links TRBV2 to TRBJ2-5; 8 bases map to TRBD1. V gave up 6 bases and J gave up 5 bases; unmatched junction bases: 2. Germline loops: CDR1 SNHLY, CDR2 FYNNEI. The CDR3 runs to 12 residues. This CDR3 is CASRDRVETQYF. The CDR3 coding sequence is TGTGCCAGCAGGGACAGGGTCGAGACCCAGTACTTC. Drawing the rest from reference TRBV2 and TRBJ2-5, the complete variable domain is EPEVTQTPSHQVTQMGQEVILRCVPISNHLYFYWYRQILGQKVEFLVSFYNNEISEKSEIFDDQFSVERPDGSNFTLKIRSTKLEDSAMYFCASRDRVETQYFGPGTRLLVL.

This clonotype was picked up a small number of times. The V gene is TRBV6-2 or TRBV6-3, the J gene TRBJ2-3; 12 positions agree with TRBD2. V shed 2 bases, J shed 5 bases, and the junction held 20 bases outside the gene matches. This CDR3 has 21 residues. Germline loops: CDR1 MNHEY, CDR2 SVGEGT. CDR3: CASSYTTSTSGSELSRDTQYF. The CDR3 DNA sequence: TGTGCCAGCAGTTACACCACTTCGACTAGCGGGAGCGAGTTGAGTCGAGATACGCAGTATTTT.

The chain combines TRBV28 with TRBJ2-1, with 7 bases fitting TRBD2. Germline CDR1 MDHEN, CDR2 SYDVKM. CDR3 length equals 10 residues. Germline trimming cut 8 bases from V and 11 bases from J; bases unmatched to any gene: 3. CDR3 sequence reads: CASGGGQQFF. CDR3 bases: TGTGCCAGCGGGGGGGGACAGCAGTTCTTC. Variable domain in full (rest from reference TRBV28 and TRBJ2-1): DVKVTQSSRYLVKRTGEKVFLECVQDMDHENMFWYRQDPGLGLRLIYFSYDVKMKEKGDIPEGYSVSREKKERFSLILESASTNQTSMYLCASGGGQQFFGPGTRLTVL.

This sequence joins TRBV6-1 and TRBJ2-7; D remains ambiguous. The CDR3 loop spans 12 amino acids. Trimming pared 5 bases from V and 4 bases from J, leaving 9 bases between. Per germline, CDR1 MNHNS and CDR2 SASEGT. CDR3 residues: CASSYRQYEQYF. The CDR3 DNA reads TGTGCCAGCAGTTACAGACAATACGAGCAGTACTTC.

The V gene is TRBV10-3, the J gene TRBJ2-2; TRBD2 aligns across 8 bases. The CDR3 is 16 amino acids. The germline gives CDR1 ENHRY, CDR2 SYGVKD. V dropped 7 bases and J dropped 3; count of bases not matched to a gene: 10. The CDR3 DNA sequence: TGTGCCATCACAAAGACTAGCGAGTCGGACACCGGGGAGCTGTTTTTT. Protein: CAITKTSESDTGELFF.

A single count supports this clonotype. The J gene is TRBJ1-2, the V gene TRBV4-1; 7 bases match TRBD1. Trimming removed 0 bases from V and 2 bases from J; junction bases left unmatched: 3. From germline, CDR1 is MGHRA and CDR2 YSYEKL. The length of the CDR3 is 15 residues. The DNA for the CDR3 is TGCGCCAGCAGCCAAGATACAGGGGCAAACTATGGCTACACCTTC. Translated, it gives CASSQDTGANYGYTF.